This T cell receptor beta chain was recorded in a study of T cell responses to AZD1222 COVID-19 vaccine. The wider study: Some second doses came at about 4 weeks and others at about 12 weeks; these were pooled.

Findings and limits, study-wide: Repertoires were obtained only post-peak T cell response. Across the whole spike, CD4 TCRs peaked at regions 160-218 and 743-854. There were mostly white British donors and more females than males, and clonal diversity was possibly underestimated.

With respect to this clone: Its specificity is not known.

Assay: immunoSEQ multiplex PCR; the TCRdb copy retains only in-frame clones and omits some. The table lists approximately 65,000 clones, 80% to 85% of them singletons. Germline V gene lookup returns CDR1 LNHDA and CDR2 SQIVND (reference sequence). J gave up 5 bases and V 5 bases, and 10 bases lay outside the gene matches. The CDR3 contains 16 residues. The TCR sequence derives from an adult in good health. This specimen consisted of peripheral blood, obtained on day 0 of AZD1222 vaccination. This chain joins TRBV19 and TRBJ2-5, with 11 bases aligning to TRBD2. The CDR3 DNA reads TGTGCCAGTAGTCCCTCCGGGACTAGCGGAGGGGAGACCCAGTACTTC. Amino acid sequence: CASSPSGTSGGETQYF.